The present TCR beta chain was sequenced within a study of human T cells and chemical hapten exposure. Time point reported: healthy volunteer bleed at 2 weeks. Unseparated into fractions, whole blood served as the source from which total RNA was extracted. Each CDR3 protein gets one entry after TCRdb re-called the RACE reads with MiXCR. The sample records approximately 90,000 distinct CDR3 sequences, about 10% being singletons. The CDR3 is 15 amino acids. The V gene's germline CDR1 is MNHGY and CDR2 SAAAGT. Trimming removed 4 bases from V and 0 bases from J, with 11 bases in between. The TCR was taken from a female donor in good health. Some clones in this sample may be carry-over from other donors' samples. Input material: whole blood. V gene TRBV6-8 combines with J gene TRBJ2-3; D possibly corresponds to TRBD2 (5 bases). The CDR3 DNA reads TGTGCCAGCAGTTCTGACTACCGCAGCACAGATACGCAGTATTTT. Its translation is CASSSDYRSTDTQYF.